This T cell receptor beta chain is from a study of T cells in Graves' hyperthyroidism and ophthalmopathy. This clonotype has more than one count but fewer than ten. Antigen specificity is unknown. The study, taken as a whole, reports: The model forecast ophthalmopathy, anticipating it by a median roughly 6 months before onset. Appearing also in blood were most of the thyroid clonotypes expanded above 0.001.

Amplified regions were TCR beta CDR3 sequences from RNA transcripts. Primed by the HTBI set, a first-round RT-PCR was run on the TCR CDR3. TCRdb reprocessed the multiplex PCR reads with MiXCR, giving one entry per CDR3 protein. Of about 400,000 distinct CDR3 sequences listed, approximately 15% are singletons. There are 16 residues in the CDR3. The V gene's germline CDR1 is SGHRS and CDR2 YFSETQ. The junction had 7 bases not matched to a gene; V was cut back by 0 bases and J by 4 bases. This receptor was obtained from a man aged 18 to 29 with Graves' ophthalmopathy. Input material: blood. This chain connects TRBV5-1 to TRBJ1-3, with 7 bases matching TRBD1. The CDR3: CASSLGGQQMGNTIYF. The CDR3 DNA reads TGCGCCAGCAGCTTGGGGGGACAGCAGATGGGAAACACCATATATTTT.